One and the same sample provided the 28 T cell receptor beta chains below, sequenced in a study of blood T cells in healthy people across ages (dated by TCRdb to the mid-2010s). The method behind the library was 5' RACE. This sample was sequenced with an Illumina HiSeq 2500. A second PCR of roughly 6 to 12 cycles was run with a J-beta primer mix and a sample-barcoded 5' primer. TCRdb passed the public sequencing reads through fastp at Q25 and MiXCR, retaining productive beta sequences. When rows share a CDR3 protein, they turn into one entry using the most common DNA and genes. This sample lists about 1.1 million distinct CDR3 sequences; around two fifths were detected once. Around 13% of the sample belongs to the ten largest clones. Sequencing was done on a sample of blood. The source is a young man in good health.

This clonotype has a count of ten or more. The chain recombines TRBV9 with TRBJ2-3; D perhaps matches TRBD1 (5 bases). Deletions cut 8 bases from V and 2 bases from J, with 15 bases between. The CDR3 sequence is 14 residues long. Germline CDR1 is SGDLS and CDR2 is YYNGEE. The CDR3 DNA follows: TGTGCCAGTTCCCTAGGGGTAGACACAGATACGCAGTATTTT. This encodes CASSLGVDTDTQYF.

This clonotype was seen a few times. CDR3: CSARDIRGSNYGYTF. CDR3 nucleotides: TGCAGTGCTAGAGATATAAGGGGAAGCAACTATGGCTACACCTTC. The V call is TRBV20-1, the J call TRBJ1-2; D may be TRBD1 (5 bases). Germline values: CDR1 DFQATT, CDR2 SNEGSKA (reference sequence). The V gene lost 0 bases and the J gene lost 2 bases, with 13 bases spanning the gap. The CDR3 has 15 amino acids.

This clonotype was seen only a few times. V and J are TRBV9 and TRBJ1-1; D might be TRBD1 (6 bases). With 1 base removed from V and 4 bases from J, the gap between germline ends came to 8 bases. The CDR3 runs to 13 residues. Germline lookup yields CDR1 SGDLS and CDR2 YYNGEE. The DNA of the CDR3 is TGTGCCAGCAGCGTAATAGGGGGCACTGAAGCTTTCTTT. Its protein is CASSVIGGTEAFF. Full variable domain (missing parts from reference TRBV9 and TRBJ1-1): DSGVTQTPKHLITATGQRVTLRCSPRSGDLSVYWYQQSLDQGLQFLIQYYNGEERAKGNILERFSAQQFPDLHSELNLSSLELGDSALYFCASSVIGGTEAFFGQGTRLTVV.

The table lists this clonotype with many counts. This sequence joins TRBV7-2 and TRBJ2-7; 7 bases are a match to TRBD1. CDR1 is SGHTA and CDR2 is FQGNSA in the germline V gene. Losses at the gene ends were 1 base for V and 3 bases for J; bases not matched to a gene: 3. This CDR3 is 14 amino acids long. CDR3 loop: CASSLEAGGYEQYF. CDR3 sequence (DNA): TGTGCCAGCAGCTTAGAGGCAGGGGGCTACGAGCAGTACTTC.

The chain carries TRBV12-3 or TRBV12-4 and TRBJ2-5; perhaps TRBD2 as D (7 bases). The CDR3 runs 14 residues. Trimming took off 2 bases at V and 5 bases at J, with 12 bases between the two ends. CDR3 sequence: CASSLSGGPETQYF. The CDR3 bases are TGTGCCAGCAGTTTATCGGGGGGCCCGGAGACCCAGTACTTC.

The chain recombines TRBV4-1 with TRBJ1-4, with 8 bases lining up with TRBD1. The J segment lost 8 bases and the V segment lost 4 bases, leaving 9 bases of the junction unmatched. The germline V gene has CDR1 MGHRA and CDR2 YSYEKL. There are 15 residues in the CDR3. Here the CDR3 DNA reads TGCGCCAGCAGCCGGCCCGGACAGGGAGGGGAAAAACTGTTTTTT. Its protein is CASSRPGQGGEKLFF.

The chain couples TRBV10-3 to TRBJ1-1, with D perhaps TRBD1 (6 bases). Germline CDR1 reads ENHRY; CDR2 reads SYGVKD. V was pared by 11 bases and J by 5 bases, with 21 bases between. The CDR3 consists of 14 residues. CDR3 sequence (DNA): TGTGCCCATGGGAGGACCGGGGGCGAAACTGAAGCTTTCTTT. Amino acid sequence: CAHGRTGGETEAFF.

The chain uses TRBV20-1 and TRBJ1-3; 10 positions agree with TRBD1. CDR1 DFQATT and CDR2 SNEGSKA come from the germline V gene (reference sequence). The CDR3 runs to 16 residues. With V trimmed by 4 bases and J by 0 bases, 6 bases remained unmatched. The CDR3 sequence is CSATRTGGASGNTIYF. CDR3 bases: TGCAGTGCTACCCGGACAGGGGGAGCCTCTGGAAACACCATATATTTT.

This clonotype showed up many times. V is TRBV4-2 and J is TRBJ2-3; D not resolved. V dropped 0 bases and J dropped 2 bases, with 12 bases sitting between them. Germline V lookup: CDR1 LGHNA, CDR2 YNFKEQ. This CDR3 is built from 16 residues. The CDR3 sequence: CASSQDGGPNTDTQYF. DNA for the CDR3: TGTGCCAGCAGCCAAGATGGCGGACCTAACACAGATACGCAGTATTTT.

A word on this clonotype: The junction shows a germline mismatch at one end, possibly a read error. V usage is TRBV15 and J usage is TRBJ2-5; TRBD1 aligns across 8 bases. CDR3 size: 17 residues. Per the germline V gene, CDR1 is LNHNV and CDR2 is YYDKDF (reference sequence). As DNA, the CDR3 is TGCGCCACCAGCGGACGCAATTCAGGGGGCTTAGGAGAGACCCAGTACTTC. It codes for CATSGRNSGGLGETQYF. Combining the CDR3 with reference TRBV15 and TRBJ2-5 gives the whole variable domain DAMVIQNPRYQVTQFGKPVTLSCSQTLNHNVMYWYQQKSSQAPKLLFHYYDKDFNNEADTPDNFQSRRPNTSFCFLDIRSPGLGDTAMYLCATSGRNSGGLGETQYFGPGTRLLVL.

This chain connects TRBV28 to TRBJ2-3; D is tentatively TRBD1 or TRBD2 (5 bases each). CDR1 MDHEN and CDR2 SYDVKM come from the germline V gene. The V gene lost 6 bases and the J gene lost 5 bases, with 12 bases spanning the gap. This CDR3 contains 13 residues. CDR3 sequence: CASRVQRGDTQYF. In DNA, the CDR3 is TGTGCCAGCAGGGTCCAGAGGGGAGATACGCAGTATTTT.

The table lists this clonotype with many counts. The V and J genes are TRBV21-1 and TRBJ2-6. TRBV21-1 is described as a pseudogene. The CDR3 runs 19 residues. The CDR3 loop reads CASSKGARFRGSGANVLTF. Written as DNA, the CDR3 is TGTGCCAGCAGCAAAGGGGCACGGTTTCGCGGCTCTGGGGCCAACGTCCTGACTTTC.

To note about this clonotype: At one boundary the junction diverges from the germline segment, which might be a read error. The rearrangement links TRBV28 to TRBJ2-1; D might be TRBD1 (5 bases). CDR1 is MDHEN and CDR2 is SYDVKM in the germline V gene. The CDR3 has 16 amino acids. CDR3 DNA: TGTGCCAGCAGCTCGCCTACCCCAGACAGATACAAGGAGCAGTTCTTC. Translating it yields CASSSPTPDRYKEQFF.

This clonotype was recorded a few times. The chain joins TRBV27 to TRBJ2-1, with TRBD2 matching 12 bases. The CDR3 totals 15 residues. The germline gives CDR1 MNHEY, CDR2 SMNVEV (reference sequence). J lost 6 bases, V lost 5 bases, and 5 bases had no gene match. The CDR3 region has the DNA TGTGCCAGCAGTGTGACTAGCGGGGGCCTCAATGAGCAGTTCTTC. Translation gives CASSVTSGGLNEQFF.

The V and J genes are TRBV6-2 or TRBV6-3 and TRBJ2-1, with TRBD1 matching over 7 bases. J was trimmed by 9 bases and V by 8 bases; bases with no gene match: 4. This CDR3 region has 11 residues. CDR1 is MNHEY and CDR2 is SVGEGT in the germline V gene. DNA of the CDR3: TGTGCCAGCGACAGGGACATTGAGCAGTTCTTC. It specifies CASDRDIEQFF.

V and J are TRBV9 and TRBJ1-3; D is uncertain. Germline V lookup: CDR1 SGDLS, CDR2 YYNGEE. V was trimmed by 0 bases and J by 0 bases, leaving 7 bases between them. The CDR3 has 15 amino acids. This CDR3 is CASSVAGSSGNTIYF. Written as DNA, the CDR3 is TGTGCCAGCAGCGTAGCCGGAAGCTCTGGAAACACCATATATTTT.

This rearrangement joins TRBV6-5 to TRBJ2-7; no clear D gene. Trimming removed 4 bases at V and 5 bases at J, with 9 bases between. Per germline, CDR1 MNHEY and CDR2 SVGAGI. The CDR3 length is 12 residues. The CDR3 DNA reads as TGTGCCAGCAGTTCGACCTTCCACGAGCAGTACTTC. Translating gives CASSSTFHEQYF.

This rearrangement joins TRBV20-1 to TRBJ1-2; 9 bases match TRBD1. The CDR3 extends over 14 amino acids. Trimming at V came to 5 bases and at J to 4 bases, leaving 8 bases not matched to a gene. Germline CDR1 is DFQATT and CDR2 is SNEGSKA (reference sequence). Written as DNA, the CDR3 is TGCAGTGCTGCCGGACAGGGGCACTCCTATGGCTACACCTTC. Its protein product is CSAAGQGHSYGYTF.

This clonotype was detected ten times or more. V gene TRBV7-2 combines with J gene TRBJ2-7, with D hard to call. Germline V gene data show CDR1 as SGHTA and CDR2 as FQGNSA. V gave up 5 bases and J gave up 2 bases, with 4 bases separating them. The CDR3 runs 11 residues. CDR3: CASSTTYEQYF. CDR3 coding DNA: TGTGCCAGCAGCACTACCTACGAGCAGTACTTC.

The chain couples TRBV7-3 to TRBJ2-1; D uncertain. The CDR3 extends over 15 amino acids. CDR1 SGHTA and CDR2 FQGTGA come from the germline V gene. V lost 6 bases and J lost 0, with 12 bases in between. The DNA of the CDR3 is TGTGCCAGCAGTTTGGAACCTAGCTCCTACAATGAGCAGTTCTTC. Protein: CASSLEPSSYNEQFF.

This clonotype was found once. This chain links TRBV6-2 or TRBV6-3 with TRBJ2-1; 11 bases are a match to TRBD2. Trimming at V came to 7 bases and at J to 6 bases, leaving 8 bases not matched to a gene. This CDR3 is 15 amino acids long. Germline values: CDR1 MNHEY, CDR2 SVGEGT. The CDR3 nucleotides are TGTGCCAGCACCAGAGGGACTAGCGGACTCAATGAGCAGTTCTTC. This translates into CASTRGTSGLNEQFF.

The chain carries TRBV18 and TRBJ1-1, with TRBD1 as a possible D gene (5 bases). The germline V and J ends were trimmed by 3 bases and 1 base, with 15 bases remaining between them. The CDR3 runs to 16 residues. Per germline, CDR1 KGHSH and CDR2 LQKENI. This CDR3 reads CASSPSIGGTNTEAFF. CDR3 DNA sequence: TGTGCCAGCTCACCTTCTATCGGGGGAACGAACACTGAAGCTTTCTTT.

This sequence joins TRBV6-2 or TRBV6-3 and TRBJ1-2; D is unresolved. The CDR3 runs 16 residues. With 2 bases removed from V and 3 bases from J, the gap between germline ends came to 16 bases. Germline V gene data show CDR1 as MNHEY and CDR2 as SVGEGT. The CDR3 loop is CASSYRVRGRYYGYTF. The DNA for the CDR3 is TGTGCCAGCAGTTACAGGGTCCGGGGAAGATACTATGGCTACACCTTC.

V gene TRBV9 combines with J gene TRBJ1-2, with 7 bases matching TRBD1. From germline, CDR1 is SGDLS and CDR2 YYNGEE. This CDR3 region has 14 residues. The V and J ends lost 0 bases and 4 bases, in that order; junction bases with no gene match: 3. CDR3 nucleotide sequence: TGTGCCAGCAGCGTAGGATCAGGGGGCTATGGCTACACCTTC. It is translated as CASSVGSGGYGYTF. The whole variable domain, filled in from reference TRBV9 and TRBJ1-2, reads DSGVTQTPKHLITATGQRVTLRCSPRSGDLSVYWYQQSLDQGLQFLIQYYNGEERAKGNILERFSAQQFPDLHSELNLSSLELGDSALYFCASSVGSGGYGYTFGSGTRLTVV.

Regarding this clonotype: Just one base apart from a much larger clone, this may be a read error. This chain connects TRBV4-3 to TRBJ2-7; no reliable D call. CDR3 length: 14 amino acids. Germline loops: CDR1 LGHNA, CDR2 YSLEER. CDR3 sequence reads: CTSSQDGISYEQYF. For the CDR3, the DNA is TGCACCAGCAGCCAAGATGGCATCTCCTACGAGCAGTACTTC.

This clonotype has more than one count but fewer than ten. V and J are TRBV6-2 or TRBV6-3 and TRBJ2-1; the D is unclear. Germline values: CDR1 MNHEY, CDR2 SVGEGT. The CDR3 has 13 amino acids. V shed 7 bases and J shed 10 bases, with 17 bases lying between them. In DNA form, the CDR3 reads TGTGCCAGCACCCCAAACCTTGAGAGGGAGCAGTTCTTC. It is translated as CASTPNLEREQFF.

This clonotype was observed a handful of times. The chain uses TRBV4-2 and TRBJ2-3, with 8 bases aligning to TRBD2. This CDR3 is built from 15 residues. The trim removed 1 base at V and 8 bases at J, leaving 8 bases unmatched. CDR1 is LGHNA, CDR2 YNFKEQ, per germline. The CDR3 reads CASSQGGLGRGTQYF. The CDR3 DNA follows: TGTGCCAGCAGCCAAGGGGGACTAGGGAGGGGTACGCAGTATTTT.

The chain couples TRBV12-3 or TRBV12-4 to TRBJ1-1; the D gene is possibly TRBD1 (6 bases). CDR3 length: 13 amino acids. The ends were cut back, 2 bases at V and 5 bases at J, with 9 bases in the middle. The CDR3 spells CASSLLGATEAFF. Written as DNA, the CDR3 is TGTGCCAGCAGTTTATTGGGGGCGACTGAAGCTTTCTTT.